Below, 20 T cell receptor beta chains from the same sample are listed, as sequenced in a study of blood T cell repertoires in COVID-19. Here immunoSEQ multiplex PCR was the method, and the copy in TCRdb shows in-frame clones only, minus some. The sample consists of 15,000 to 20,000 clones, roughly 90% of them appearing once. The sequenced material came from peripheral blood. The receptor set was obtained from a man over 45 with active COVID-19.

The table lists this clone with a few counts. The gene calls are TRBV11-2 and TRBJ2-1, with 7 bases that match TRBD2. Germline CDR1 reads SGHAT; CDR2 reads FQNNGV. The J segment lost 8 bases and the V segment lost 0 bases, leaving 13 bases of the junction unmatched. The CDR3 runs to 17 residues. The CDR3 loop reads CASSLDFAGDLRDEQFF. The CDR3 DNA is TGTGCCAGCAGCTTAGATTTTGCGGGGGACTTGCGGGATGAGCAGTTCTTC.

In its sample, this clone is medium-sized (0.01 to 0.1%). CDR3 region: CASSPVTGPSNEQFF. The CDR3 nucleotides are TGCGCCAGCAGCCCCGTGACAGGCCCCAGCAATGAGCAGTTCTTC. The rearrangement links TRBV5-1 to TRBJ2-1, with D perhaps TRBD1 (6 bases). CDR1 is SGHRS and CDR2 is YFSETQ in the germline V gene. V shed 4 bases and J shed 6 bases, with 17 bases lying between them. CDR3 size: 15 residues. The variable domain in full, completed from reference TRBV5-1 and TRBJ2-1, reads KAGVTQTPRYLIKTRGQQVTLSCSPISGHRSVSWYQQTPGQGLQFLFEYFSETQRNKGNFPGRFSGRQFSNSRSEMNVSTLELGDSALYLCASSPVTGPSNEQFFGPGTRLTVL.

V and J are TRBV15 and TRBJ1-1; 9 nucleotides align to TRBD1. Germline-derived CDR1 and CDR2 are LNHNV and YYDKDF (reference sequence). The CDR3 extends over 15 amino acids. The ends lost 6 bases at V and 3 bases at J; junction bases unmatched: 8. The CDR3, as DNA: TGTGCCACCAGTCTACGACAGGGGGACCACACTGAAGCTTTCTTT. It specifies CATSLRQGDHTEAFF.

CDR3 sequence (DNA): TGTGCCAGCAGTTCCGACCGGGGAGCCAATGAGCAGTTCTTC. Amino acids: CASSSDRGANEQFF. The gene calls are TRBV6-5 and TRBJ2-1, with a possible D match to TRBD2 (5 bases). Germline V lookup: CDR1 MNHEY, CDR2 SVGAGI. Trimming shortened V by 4 bases and J by 6 bases, and 13 bases separated the two germline ends. CDR3 length: 14 residues.

As to this clone: Additional DNA sequences in this sample encode the identical CDR3. This chain connects TRBV19 to TRBJ2-7; D might be TRBD1 (6 bases). The CDR3 loop spans 14 amino acids. Germline V gives CDR1 LNHDA, CDR2 SQIVND (reference sequence). The V and J ends lost 5 bases and 4 bases respectively, with 15 bases between them. DNA of the CDR3: TGTGCCAGTAGTCCTCCGGGGCAGGGGTACGAGCAGTACTTC. As protein: CASSPPGQGYEQYF.

The genes are TRBV30 and TRBJ2-7; 10 nucleotides line up with TRBD1. This CDR3 comprises 17 residues. Germline CDR1 and CDR2: GTSNPN and SVGIG (reference sequence). The V segment lost 0 bases and the J segment 0 bases; nucleotides outside the gene matches: 8. The CDR3 sequence is CAWSVLRGTGDSYEQYF. The CDR3 DNA is TGTGCCTGGAGTGTACTACGCGGGACAGGGGACTCCTACGAGCAGTACTTC.

This chain joins TRBV5-4 and TRBJ2-1, with TRBD2 matching over 10 bases. V was clipped by 3 bases and J by 8 bases; unmatched bases: 8. This CDR3 region has 15 residues. Germline-derived CDR1 and CDR2 are SGHNT and YYREEE (reference sequence). The CDR3: CASSSSGSLTHEQFF. CDR3 sequence (DNA): TGTGCCAGCAGCTCTAGCGGGAGCTTAACCCATGAGCAGTTCTTC.

This chain uses TRBV18 with TRBJ1-5, with D perhaps TRBD1 (6 bases). Germline loops: CDR1 KGHSH, CDR2 LQKENI. CDR3 length: 14 residues. V lost 4 bases and J lost 4, with 11 bases in between. The CDR3 here is CASSRDIGNQPQHF. CDR3 in DNA: TGTGCCAGCTCACGGGACATTGGTAATCAGCCCCAGCATTTT.

The chain is built from TRBV19 and TRBJ2-7; 9 bases are shared with TRBD2. The CDR3 contains 14 residues. V gave up 5 bases and J gave up 6 bases; unmatched junction bases: 8. Germline CDR1 is LNHDA and CDR2 is SQIVND (reference sequence). Written as DNA, the CDR3 is TGTGCCAGTAGTGCCACCGGGACTAGCACCGAGCAGTACTTC. Translating it yields CASSATGTSTEQYF.

The chain carries TRBV28 and TRBJ2-7; 8 positions match TRBD1. Germline CDR1 reads MDHEN; CDR2 reads SYDVKM. After removal of 7 bases from V and 5 bases from J, the junction contained 10 bases not matched to a gene. The CDR3 extends over 14 amino acids. CDR3 coding DNA: TGTGCCAGCACATCGTTCAGGGGGCGGGACGAGCAGTACTTC. Its translation is CASTSFRGRDEQYF.

The rearrangement links TRBV7-9 to TRBJ2-2, with 8 bases identical to TRBD2. The CDR3 is made up of 18 amino acids. Germline V CDR1 and CDR2: SEHNR, FQNEAQ (reference sequence). Trimming removed 5 bases from V and 2 bases from J; junction bases left unmatched: 13. CDR3 DNA sequence: TGTGCCAGCAGCCGCACGGGGTTAGCGGGGCTAAACACCGGGGAGCTGTTTTTT. Translation gives CASSRTGLAGLNTGELFF.

The rearrangement links TRBV29-1 to TRBJ1-2; 10 nucleotides agree with TRBD1. The CDR3 contains 15 residues. Germline CDR1 SQVTM, CDR2 ANQGSEA. The V gene end was trimmed by 3 bases and the J gene end by 4 bases; junction bases not matched to a gene: 8. CDR3 region: CSVDGGTGAFYGYTF. Written as DNA, the CDR3 is TGCAGCGTTGACGGTGGGACAGGGGCGTTCTATGGCTACACCTTC.

The rearrangement joins TRBV28 to TRBJ1-6; D is perhaps TRBD1 (6 bases). This CDR3 spans 15 amino acids. Germline V gene sequence: CDR1 MDHEN, CDR2 SYDVKM. Trimming took 2 bases from V and 14 from J, leaving 19 bases between them. CDR3: CASSLGGQQGGSLHF. The CDR3, as DNA: TGTGCCAGCAGTTTAGGAGGACAGCAAGGGGGATCCCTCCACTTT. The whole variable domain, remainder taken from reference TRBV28 and TRBJ1-6, is DVKVTQSSRYLVKRTGEKVFLECVQDMDHENMFWYRQDPGLGLRLIYFSYDVKMKEKGDIPEGYSVSREKKERFSLILESASTNQTSMYLCASSLGGQQGGSLHFGNGTRLTVT.

V and J are TRBV5-4 and TRBJ2-3; 8 bases agree with TRBD2. Germline lookup yields CDR1 SGHNT and CDR2 YYREEE (reference sequence). CDR3 length: 14 residues. V dropped 4 bases and J dropped 4; count of bases not matched to a gene: 5. CDR3 sequence (DNA): TGTGCCAGCAGCCCTGGACTAGCTGCAGATACGCAGTATTTT. Its translation is CASSPGLAADTQYF.

This rearrangement joins TRBV5-4 to TRBJ2-1; 9 nucleotides align to TRBD2. This CDR3 comprises 15 residues. Losses at the gene ends were 3 bases for V and 4 bases for J; bases not matched to a gene: 5. Germline V gives CDR1 SGHNT, CDR2 YYREEE (reference sequence). CDR3 loop: CASSYWSGRYNEQFF. In DNA, the CDR3 is TGTGCCAGCAGCTATTGGAGCGGGAGGTACAATGAGCAGTTCTTC.

A single count supports this clone. This chain links TRBV2 with TRBJ2-1; D is undetermined. The V end was cut by 0 bases, the J end by 6 bases, with 12 bases between. The germline gives CDR1 SNHLY, CDR2 FYNNEI. This CDR3 is 15 amino acids long. CDR3 coding DNA: TGTGCCAGCAGTGAAGCAGCTCAGCGTGGCAATGAGCAGTTCTTC. Its translation is CASSEAAQRGNEQFF.

V is TRBV7-3 and J is TRBJ1-1, with 10 bases lining up with TRBD1. Losses at the gene ends were 0 bases for V and 5 bases for J; bases not matched to a gene: 3. The germline CDR1 and CDR2 sequences are SGHTA and FQGTGA. The CDR3 extends over 15 amino acids. CDR3 amino acids: CASSLTTGGRTEAFF. In DNA, the CDR3 is TGTGCCAGCAGCTTAACGACAGGGGGCAGGACTGAAGCTTTCTTT. The whole variable domain, remainder taken from reference TRBV7-3 and TRBJ1-1, is GAGVSQTPSNKVTEKGKYVELRCDPISGHTALYWYRQSLGQGPEFLIYFQGTGAADDSGLPNDRFFAVRPEGSVSTLKIQRTERGDSAVYLCASSLTTGGRTEAFFGQGTRLTVV.

The chain recombines TRBV14 with TRBJ2-7; D gene ambiguous. CDR3 length: 14 residues. Trimming left V 1 base short and J 5 bases short, with 12 bases between. From germline, CDR1 is SGHDN and CDR2 FVKESK. CDR3 sequence: CASSQGVPGHEQYF. In nucleotides, the CDR3 is TGTGCCAGCAGCCAAGGGGTCCCAGGTCACGAGCAGTACTTC.

In its sample, this clone was seen once. The J gene is TRBJ1-2, the V gene TRBV25-1, with 9 bases matching TRBD1. The CDR3 has 14 amino acids. Trimming removed 5 bases from V and 6 bases from J; junction bases left unmatched: 7. From germline, CDR1 is MGHDK and CDR2 SYGVNS. CDR3 in amino acids: CASSSRGQGDGYTF. The CDR3 DNA reads TGTGCCAGCAGTTCTAGGGGACAGGGTGATGGCTACACCTTC.

The chain has TRBV5-1 and TRBJ2-1, with 7 nucleotides matching TRBD1. The CDR3 runs to 15 residues. V lost 4 bases to trimming and J lost 6 bases; unmatched junction nucleotides: 10. Germline assignment: CDR1 SGHRS and CDR2 YFSETQ. The CDR3: CASSIRTGRGNEQFF. The DNA of the CDR3 is TGCGCCAGCAGCATCAGGACAGGTCGAGGCAATGAGCAGTTCTTC.